Following are 24 T cell receptor beta chains from one sample sequenced in a study of vaccination and CD4 T cells after COVID-19. What these receptors recognize is not known. Sequenced with the Oncomine TCR Beta short-read assay was DNA taken from cultured CD4+ T cells. TCRdb passed the PCR reads through MiXCR, listing each CDR3 protein once. The data show around 2,000 distinct CDR3 sequences, 20% seen once. Treatment given: approximately 9-day PBMC culture with coronavirus spike peptide pools or control peptides (ViraFEST assay). The collection of CD4+ T cells from the unexposed donor took place before the COVID-19 pandemic (2011-2018). Sequenced: CD4+ T cells from blood, cultured in vitro. The receptors were gathered from a human donor in good health.

This clonotype qualifies as medium-sized. The chain joins TRBV2 to TRBJ2-3; 7 bases align to TRBD2. The CDR3 is 11 residues long. The germline V gene has CDR1 SNHLY and CDR2 FYNNEI. J gave up 5 bases and V 11 bases, and 4 bases lay outside the gene matches. The CDR3 region is CASREGDTQYF. The CDR3 DNA sequence: TGTGCCTCCAGGGAGGGAGATACGCAGTATTTT.

The J gene is TRBJ2-3, the V gene TRBV5-1, with D tentatively TRBD1 (5 bases). V lost 0 bases to trimming and J lost 1 base, with 6 bases between them. From germline, CDR1 is SGHRS and CDR2 YFSETQ. The length of the CDR3 is 14 residues. In DNA form, the CDR3 reads TGCGCCAGCAGCTTGGTACAGGGCACAGATACGCAGTATTTT. Its translation: CASSLVQGTDTQYF. The full variable domain, in which reference TRBV5-1 and TRBJ2-3 provide the parts outside the CDR3, is KAGVTQTPRYLIKTRGQQVTLSCSPISGHRSVSWYQQTPGQGLQFLFEYFSETQRNKGNFPGRFSGRQFSNSRSEMNVSTLELGDSALYLCASSLVQGTDTQYFGPGTRLTVL.

This clonotype was counted only a few times. J is TRBJ2-3 and V is TRBV18; D may be TRBD2 (7 bases). The CDR3 extends over 14 amino acids. From germline, CDR1 is KGHSH and CDR2 LQKENI. Trimming shortened V by 7 bases and J by 4 bases, and 15 bases separated the two germline ends. The CDR3 DNA is TGTGCCAGCTTTGAACGGGGGGCTTCAGATACGCAGTATTTT. Amino acids: CASFERGASDTQYF.

On this clonotype: Germline and junction disagree at one end, which may indicate a read error. The V call is TRBV20-1, the J call TRBJ2-5, with a possible D match to TRBD2 (5 bases). CDR3 length: 13 amino acids. CDR1 and CDR2 from the germline V gene are DFQATT and SNEGSKA (reference sequence). The CDR3 protein is CSAHWTAQEIQYF. The CDR3 DNA reads TGCAGTGCCCACTGGACTGCTCAAGAGATCCAGTACTTC.

J is TRBJ2-1 and V is TRBV7-8; 8 bases align to TRBD2. CDR1 is SGHVS, CDR2 FQNEAQ, per germline. CDR3 size: 16 residues. Germline trimming cut 2 bases from V and 2 bases from J; bases unmatched to any gene: 5. CDR3 in amino acids: CASSLLFSGTYNEQFF. In nucleotides, the CDR3 is TGTGCCAGCAGCTTATTGTTTAGCGGGACCTACAATGAGCAGTTCTTC.

The rearrangement links TRBV5-1 to TRBJ1-5; 8 bases match TRBD1. The length of the CDR3 is 14 residues. J lost 7 bases, V lost 2 bases, and 5 bases had no gene match. The V gene's germline CDR1 is SGHRS and CDR2 YFSETQ. CDR3 bases: TGCGCCAGCAGCTTCGGACAGGGAGAACAGCCCCAGCATTTT. It yields the protein CASSFGQGEQPQHF.

The CDR3 sequence is CSAISGSETQYF. The CDR3, as DNA: TGCAGTGCTATTAGCGGGAGCGAGACCCAGTACTTC. The rearrangement uses TRBV20-1 and TRBJ2-5, with 9 bases identical to TRBD2. Germline V lookup: CDR1 DFQATT, CDR2 SNEGSKA (reference sequence). V was clipped by 4 bases and J by 5 bases; unmatched bases: 2. This CDR3 spans 12 amino acids.

The J gene is TRBJ2-7, the V gene TRBV18; possible D gene TRBD1, 6 bases. V was clipped by 6 bases and J by 3 bases, with 18 bases between them. This CDR3 spans 15 amino acids. Looked up from germline, CDR1 is KGHSH and CDR2 is LQKENI. The DNA for the CDR3 is TGTGCCAGCTCCCCTCCAGGGGTTCCGATCTACGAGCAGTACTTC. Amino acid sequence: CASSPPGVPIYEQYF.

The rearrangement links TRBV28 to TRBJ1-5; D is perhaps TRBD1 (5 bases). Germline V gene data show CDR1 as MDHEN and CDR2 as SYDVKM. The germline V and J ends were trimmed by 3 bases and 8 bases, with 8 bases remaining between them. The CDR3 is made up of 12 amino acids. CDR3 in amino acids: CASSLDTKPQHF. In DNA form, the CDR3 reads TGTGCCAGCAGTTTGGACACGAAGCCCCAGCATTTT.

Only a few counts were recorded for this clonotype. The V call is TRBV11-3, the J call TRBJ1-1; D is undetermined. CDR1 and CDR2 from the germline V gene are SGHNT and YENEEA. The length of the CDR3 is 16 residues. Trimming left V 5 bases short and J 1 base short, with 17 bases between. The CDR3 DNA sequence: TGTGCCAGCAGCCCTGTGGGAGGGCGAACGAACACTGAAGCTTTCTTT. Amino acid sequence: CASSPVGGRTNTEAFF. Supplemented by reference TRBV11-3 and TRBJ1-1, the full variable domain reads EAGVVQSPRYKIIEKKQPVAFWCNPISGHNTLYWYLQNLGQGPELLIRYENEEAVDDSQLPKDRFSAERLKGVDSTLKIQPAELGDSAVYLCASSPVGGRTNTEAFFGQGTRLTVV.

The rearrangement links TRBV7-9 to TRBJ2-3; 11 bases align to TRBD2. This CDR3 spans 17 amino acids. With 5 bases clipped from V and 3 bases from J, the junction kept 10 bases outside the gene matches. Looked up from germline, CDR1 is SEHNR and CDR2 is FQNEAQ (reference sequence). CDR3 DNA: TGTGCCAGCAGCCTAGGGGCGACTAGCGGGAAGACAGATACGCAGTATTTT. Amino acid sequence: CASSLGATSGKTDTQYF.

There are a few counts of this clonotype. The rearrangement links TRBV12-3 or TRBV12-4 to TRBJ1-2, with TRBD1 as a possible D gene (6 bases). This CDR3 is built from 13 residues. Trimming left V 7 bases short and J 8 bases short, with 17 bases between. This chain's CDR3 is CASTHRGAGGYTF. Here the CDR3 DNA reads TGTGCCAGCACCCATCGGGGGGCGGGGGGCTACACCTTC.

This sequence joins TRBV5-1 and TRBJ2-2; D is ambiguous. With 0 bases removed from V and 0 bases from J, the gap between germline ends came to 6 bases. This CDR3 is 15 amino acids long. The germline gives CDR1 SGHRS, CDR2 YFSETQ. CDR3 coding DNA: TGCGCCAGCAGCTTGGACGCCACGAACACCGGGGAGCTGTTTTTT. Protein: CASSLDATNTGELFF. Using reference TRBV5-1 and TRBJ2-2 for the parts outside the CDR3, the full variable domain is KAGVTQTPRYLIKTRGQQVTLSCSPISGHRSVSWYQQTPGQGLQFLFEYFSETQRNKGNFPGRFSGRQFSNSRSEMNVSTLELGDSALYLCASSLDATNTGELFFGEGSRLTVL.

This clonotype is deemed medium-sized (0.01 to 0.1%). V usage is TRBV11-2 and J usage is TRBJ1-1; TRBD1 is a possible D gene (5 bases). The CDR3 spans 15 residues. Trimming took off 5 bases at V and 5 bases at J, with 18 bases between the two ends. The V gene's germline CDR1 is SGHAT and CDR2 FQNNGV. The CDR3 region is CASSMTQGFRTEAFF. The DNA of the CDR3 is TGTGCCAGCAGCATGACGCAGGGCTTTCGGACTGAAGCTTTCTTT.

This clonotype has just a few counts. The rearrangement links TRBV2 to TRBJ1-1; 7 bases are a match to TRBD1. V dropped 10 bases and J dropped 1; count of bases not matched to a gene: 6. The CDR3 totals 13 residues. Germline CDR1 SNHLY, CDR2 FYNNEI. Here the CDR3 reads CATEGQANTEAFF. The CDR3 bases are TGTGCCACAGAAGGACAGGCGAACACTGAAGCTTTCTTT.

This chain connects TRBV6-2 or TRBV6-3 to TRBJ2-5; perhaps TRBD1 as D (6 bases). CDR3 length: 13 residues. The germline CDR1 and CDR2 sequences are MNHEY and SVGEGT. Trimming took 6 bases from V and 2 from J, leaving 10 bases between them. The CDR3 reads CASRPTGQETQYF. CDR3 sequence (DNA): TGTGCCAGCAGGCCGACAGGTCAAGAGACCCAGTACTTC.

V gene TRBV28 combines with J gene TRBJ1-1, with unresolved D. The germline gives CDR1 MDHEN, CDR2 SYDVKM. The CDR3 length is 19 residues. Trimming took 8 bases from V and 2 from J, leaving 30 bases between them. Here the CDR3 DNA reads TGTGCCAGCCGAAGATTGGGCAGGTACGTCAACATGGGTAACACTGAAGCTTTCTTT. Protein sequence: CASRRLGRYVNMGNTEAFF. The full variable domain, rest sourced from reference TRBV28 and TRBJ1-1, is DVKVTQSSRYLVKRTGEKVFLECVQDMDHENMFWYRQDPGLGLRLIYFSYDVKMKEKGDIPEGYSVSREKKERFSLILESASTNQTSMYLCASRRLGRYVNMGNTEAFFGQGTRLTVV.

This clonotype has a handful of counts. The chain couples TRBV20-1 to TRBJ1-4; D perhaps matches TRBD1 (5 bases). V was shortened by 8 bases and J by 7 bases, with 11 bases between the two germline ends. Germline CDR1 DFQATT, CDR2 SNEGSKA (reference sequence). The CDR3 extends over 11 amino acids. The CDR3 protein is CSTREVEKLFF. The CDR3 nucleotides are TGCAGTACCAGGGAGGTTGAAAAACTGTTTTTT.

This chain connects TRBV3-1 to TRBJ1-5; D gene ambiguous. This CDR3 is 14 amino acids long. Trimming left V 1 base short and J 4 bases short, with 8 bases between. Per the germline V gene, CDR1 is LGHDT and CDR2 is YNNKEL (reference sequence). In DNA form, the CDR3 reads TGTGCCAGCAGCCAAGGTTTTGAGAATCAGCCCCAGCATTTT. Its protein is CASSQGFENQPQHF.

By frequency in the sample, this clonotype is medium-sized. This rearrangement joins TRBV20-1 to TRBJ1-1; D unresolved. This CDR3 is 13 amino acids long. The V gene's germline CDR1 is DFQATT and CDR2 SNEGSKA (reference sequence). V was clipped by 3 bases and J by 1 base, with 9 bases between them. CDR3 protein: CSASDNPNTEAFF. DNA for the CDR3: TGCAGTGCTAGTGACAACCCGAACACTGAAGCTTTCTTT.

The chain recombines TRBV19 with TRBJ1-5, with 8 bases matching TRBD1. In germline, CDR1 is LNHDA, CDR2 SQIVND (reference sequence). The CDR3 loop spans 17 amino acids. The ends lost 6 bases at V and 1 base at J; junction bases unmatched: 11. CDR3 DNA sequence: TGTGCCAGTAGGACCAGGACAGGGAGAAACAGCAATCAGCCCCAGCATTTT. This codes for CASRTRTGRNSNQPQHF. The complete variable domain, with remaining parts taken from reference TRBV19 and TRBJ1-5, reads DGGITQSPKYLFRKEGQNVTLSCEQNLNHDAMYWYRQDPGQGLRLIYYSQIVNDFQKGDIAEGYSVSREKKESFPLTVTSAQKNPTAFYLCASRTRTGRNSNQPQHFGDGTRLSIL.

This clonotype is labeled as medium-sized. The chain is built from TRBV20-1 and TRBJ2-1, with D hard to call. CDR1 is DFQATT and CDR2 is SNEGSKA in the germline V gene (reference sequence). This CDR3 spans 11 amino acids. Trimming stripped 3 bases from V and 6 bases from J, with 6 bases between. CDR3 sequence (DNA): TGCAGTGCTAGTCAGAGCAATGAGCAGTTCTTC. It is translated as CSASQSNEQFF.

This clonotype was observed a handful of times. The chain employs TRBV20-1 and TRBJ1-5, with D hard to call. The germline V gene encodes CDR1 DFQATT and CDR2 SNEGSKA (reference sequence). The CDR3 totals 13 residues. Trimming stripped 3 bases from V and 4 bases from J, with 10 bases between. CDR3 nucleotides: TGCAGTGCTAGGATTCACTTAAATCAGCCCCAGCATTTT. Translating gives CSARIHLNQPQHF.

The chain employs TRBV19 and TRBJ2-5; TRBD1 aligns across 7 bases. CDR1 is LNHDA and CDR2 is SQIVND in the germline V gene (reference sequence). This CDR3 is built from 14 residues. The J segment lost 7 bases and the V segment lost 6 bases, leaving 11 bases of the junction unmatched. The CDR3 region has the DNA TGTGCCAGTAGCATCACAGGGGTTGGGGGGACCCAGTACTTC. It yields the protein CASSITGVGGTQYF.